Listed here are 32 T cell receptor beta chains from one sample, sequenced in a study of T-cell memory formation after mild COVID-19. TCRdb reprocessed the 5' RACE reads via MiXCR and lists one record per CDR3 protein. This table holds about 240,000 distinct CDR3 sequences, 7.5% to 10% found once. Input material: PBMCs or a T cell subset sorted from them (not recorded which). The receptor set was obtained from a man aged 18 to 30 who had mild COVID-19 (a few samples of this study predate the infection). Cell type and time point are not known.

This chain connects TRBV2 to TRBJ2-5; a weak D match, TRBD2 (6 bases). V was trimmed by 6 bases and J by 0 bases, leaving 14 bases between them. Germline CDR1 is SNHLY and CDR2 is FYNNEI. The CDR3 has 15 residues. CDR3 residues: CASRGGSLYQETQYF. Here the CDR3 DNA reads TGTGCCAGCAGGGGGGGTTCCCTGTACCAAGAGACCCAGTACTTC.

CDR3 residues: CASTLGAGGSNEQFF. CDR3 in DNA: TGTGCCAGCACCCTAGGAGCGGGGGGCTCCAATGAGCAGTTCTTC. The chain couples TRBV6-2 or TRBV6-3 to TRBJ2-1, with 9 positions matching TRBD2. The length of the CDR3 is 15 residues. Germline assignment: CDR1 MNHEY and CDR2 SVGEGT. Trimming took 7 bases from V and 6 from J; bases not matched to a gene: 10.

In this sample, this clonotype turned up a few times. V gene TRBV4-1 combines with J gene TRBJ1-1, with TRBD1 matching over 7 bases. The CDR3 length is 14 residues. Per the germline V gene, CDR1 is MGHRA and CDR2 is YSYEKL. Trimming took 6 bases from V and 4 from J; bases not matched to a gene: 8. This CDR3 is CASRATGTGTEAFF. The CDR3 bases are TGCGCCAGCAGAGCGACAGGGACGGGCACTGAAGCTTTCTTT.

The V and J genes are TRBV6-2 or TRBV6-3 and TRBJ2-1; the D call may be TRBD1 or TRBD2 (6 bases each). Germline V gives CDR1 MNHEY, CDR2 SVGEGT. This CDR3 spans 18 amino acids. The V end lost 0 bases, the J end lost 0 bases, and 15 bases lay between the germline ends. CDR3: CASSYSIWGASSYNEQFF. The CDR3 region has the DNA TGTGCCAGCAGTTACTCGATTTGGGGGGCTAGCTCCTACAATGAGCAGTTCTTC.

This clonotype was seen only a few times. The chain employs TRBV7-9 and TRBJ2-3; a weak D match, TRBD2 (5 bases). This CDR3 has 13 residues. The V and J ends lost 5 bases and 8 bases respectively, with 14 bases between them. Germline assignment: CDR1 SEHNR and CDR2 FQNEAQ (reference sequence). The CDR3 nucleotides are TGTGCCAGCAGCATCACTTTCCGGGGTACGCAGTATTTT. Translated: CASSITFRGTQYF. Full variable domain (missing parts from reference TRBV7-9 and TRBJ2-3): DTGVSQNPRHKITKRGQNVTFRCDPISEHNRLYWYRQTLGQGPEFLTYFQNEAQLEKSRLLSDRFSAERPKGSFSTLEIQRTEQGDSAMYLCASSITFRGTQYFGPGTRLTVL.

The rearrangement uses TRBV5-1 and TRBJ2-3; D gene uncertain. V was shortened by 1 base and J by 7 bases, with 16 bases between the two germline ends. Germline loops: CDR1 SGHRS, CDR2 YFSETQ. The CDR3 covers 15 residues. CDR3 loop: CASSLNADLGNTQYF. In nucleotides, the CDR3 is TGCGCCAGCAGCTTGAACGCAGACTTGGGAAATACGCAGTATTTT. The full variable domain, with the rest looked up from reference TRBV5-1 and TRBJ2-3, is KAGVTQTPRYLIKTRGQQVTLSCSPISGHRSVSWYQQTPGQGLQFLFEYFSETQRNKGNFPGRFSGRQFSNSRSEMNVSTLELGDSALYLCASSLNADLGNTQYFGPGTRLTVL.

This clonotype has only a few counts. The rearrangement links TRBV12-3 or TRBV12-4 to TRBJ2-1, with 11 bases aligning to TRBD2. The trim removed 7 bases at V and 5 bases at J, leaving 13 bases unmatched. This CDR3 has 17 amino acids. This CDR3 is CASTHSGGAFSHNEQFF. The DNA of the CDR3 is TGTGCCAGCACCCATAGCGGGGGGGCATTTTCCCACAATGAGCAGTTCTTC.

The CDR3 here is CSAKLRGSNYEQYV. In DNA form, the CDR3 reads TGCAGTGCTAAACTCAGAGGGTCCAACTACGAGCAGTACGTC. The chain links TRBV20-1 to TRBJ2-7; perhaps TRBD2 as D (5 bases). With 4 bases removed from V and 3 bases from J, the gap between germline ends came to 16 bases. From germline, CDR1 is DFQATT and CDR2 SNEGSKA (reference sequence). The CDR3 extends over 14 amino acids.

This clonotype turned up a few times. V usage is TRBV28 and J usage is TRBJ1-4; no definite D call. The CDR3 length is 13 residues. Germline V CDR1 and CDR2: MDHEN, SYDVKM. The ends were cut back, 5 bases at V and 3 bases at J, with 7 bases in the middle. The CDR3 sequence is CASSGRANEKLFF. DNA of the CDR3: TGTGCCAGCAGTGGCCGGGCTAATGAAAAACTGTTTTTT.

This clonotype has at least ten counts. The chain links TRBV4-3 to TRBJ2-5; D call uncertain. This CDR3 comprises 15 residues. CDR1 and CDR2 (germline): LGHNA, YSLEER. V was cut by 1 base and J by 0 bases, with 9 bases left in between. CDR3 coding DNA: TGCGCCAGCAGCCAAGGAATAGGGTACCAAGAGACCCAGTACTTC. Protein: CASSQGIGYQETQYF.

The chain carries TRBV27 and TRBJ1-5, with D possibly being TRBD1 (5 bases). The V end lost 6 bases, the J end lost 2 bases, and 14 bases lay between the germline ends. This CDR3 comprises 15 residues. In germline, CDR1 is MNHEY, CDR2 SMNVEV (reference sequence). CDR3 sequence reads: CASRPTGRGNQPQHF. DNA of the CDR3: TGTGCCAGCAGGCCCACAGGTCGCGGCAATCAGCCCCAGCATTTT.

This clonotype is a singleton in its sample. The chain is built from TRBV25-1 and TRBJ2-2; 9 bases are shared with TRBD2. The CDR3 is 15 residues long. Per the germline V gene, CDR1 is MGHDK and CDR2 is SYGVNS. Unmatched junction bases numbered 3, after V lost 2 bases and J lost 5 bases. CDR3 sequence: CASSENLAGTGELFF. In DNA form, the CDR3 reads TGTGCCAGCAGTGAAAATCTAGCGGGGACCGGGGAGCTGTTTTTT.

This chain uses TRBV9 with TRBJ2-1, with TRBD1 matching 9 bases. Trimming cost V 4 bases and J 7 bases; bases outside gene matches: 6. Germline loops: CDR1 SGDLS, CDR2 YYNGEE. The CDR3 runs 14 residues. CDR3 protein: CASSSRDRVNEQFF. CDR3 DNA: TGTGCCAGCAGCAGCCGGGACAGGGTGAATGAGCAGTTCTTC.

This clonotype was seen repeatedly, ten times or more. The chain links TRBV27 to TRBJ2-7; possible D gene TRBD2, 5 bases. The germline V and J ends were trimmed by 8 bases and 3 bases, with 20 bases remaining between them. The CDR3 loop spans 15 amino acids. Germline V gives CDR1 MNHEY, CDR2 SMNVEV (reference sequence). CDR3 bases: TGTGCCAGCGGAAAAGGACTCTCCGACTACTACGAGCAGTACTTC. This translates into CASGKGLSDYYEQYF.

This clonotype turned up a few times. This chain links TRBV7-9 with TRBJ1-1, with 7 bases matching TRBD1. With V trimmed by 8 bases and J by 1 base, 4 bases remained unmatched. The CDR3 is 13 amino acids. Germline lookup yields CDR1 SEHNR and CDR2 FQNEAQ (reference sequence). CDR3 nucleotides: TGTGCCAGCCGGGAGGGGGCGAACACTGAAGCTTTCTTT. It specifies CASREGANTEAFF.

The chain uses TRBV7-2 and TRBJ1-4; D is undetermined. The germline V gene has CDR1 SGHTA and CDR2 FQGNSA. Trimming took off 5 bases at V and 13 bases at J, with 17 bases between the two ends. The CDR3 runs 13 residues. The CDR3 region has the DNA TGTGCCAGCAGCGCCCACTTGAATCTCGGACTGTTTTTT. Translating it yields CASSAHLNLGLFF.

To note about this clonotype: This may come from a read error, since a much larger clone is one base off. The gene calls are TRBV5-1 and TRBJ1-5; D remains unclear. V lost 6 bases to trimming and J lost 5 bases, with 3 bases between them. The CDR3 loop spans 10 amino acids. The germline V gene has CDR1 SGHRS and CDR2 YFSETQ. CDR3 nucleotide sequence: TGCGCCAGCATTCATCAGCCCCAGCATTTT. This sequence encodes CASIHQPQHF.

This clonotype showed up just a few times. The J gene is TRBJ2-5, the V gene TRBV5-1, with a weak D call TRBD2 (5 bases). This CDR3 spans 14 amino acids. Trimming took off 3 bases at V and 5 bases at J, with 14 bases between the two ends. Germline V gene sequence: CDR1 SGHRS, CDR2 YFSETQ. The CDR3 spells CASSYSTSIETQYF. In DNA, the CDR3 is TGCGCCAGCAGCTACAGCACTAGTATTGAGACCCAGTACTTC.

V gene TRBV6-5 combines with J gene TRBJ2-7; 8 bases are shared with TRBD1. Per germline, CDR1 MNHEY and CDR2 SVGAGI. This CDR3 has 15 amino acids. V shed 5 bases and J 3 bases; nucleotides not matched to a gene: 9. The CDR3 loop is CASSALGTGSYEQYV. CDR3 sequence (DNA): TGTGCCAGCAGTGCCCTCGGGACAGGAAGCTACGAGCAGTACGTC.

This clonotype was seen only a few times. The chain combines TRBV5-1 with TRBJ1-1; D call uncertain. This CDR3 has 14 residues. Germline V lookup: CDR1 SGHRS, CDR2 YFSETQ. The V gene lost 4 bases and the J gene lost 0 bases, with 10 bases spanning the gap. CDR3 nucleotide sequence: TGCGCCAGCAGCCGCCAGTCCATGAACACTGAAGCTTTCTTT. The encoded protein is CASSRQSMNTEAFF.

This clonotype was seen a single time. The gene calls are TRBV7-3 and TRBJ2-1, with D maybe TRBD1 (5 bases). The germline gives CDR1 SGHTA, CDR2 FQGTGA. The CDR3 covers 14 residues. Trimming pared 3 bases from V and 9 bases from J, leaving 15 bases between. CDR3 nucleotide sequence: TGTGCCAGCAGCTTGGGCAGGGTGGGTAGTGAGCAGTTCTTC. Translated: CASSLGRVGSEQFF.

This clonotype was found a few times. CDR3 in amino acids: CASKWDRVSNQPQHF. Written as DNA, the CDR3 is TGTGCCAGCAAGTGGGACAGAGTGAGCAATCAGCCCCAGCATTTT. The chain couples TRBV28 to TRBJ1-5; 7 positions agree with TRBD1. J lost 1 base, V lost 7 bases, and 7 bases had no gene match. Per the germline V gene, CDR1 is MDHEN and CDR2 is SYDVKM. The CDR3 has 15 amino acids.

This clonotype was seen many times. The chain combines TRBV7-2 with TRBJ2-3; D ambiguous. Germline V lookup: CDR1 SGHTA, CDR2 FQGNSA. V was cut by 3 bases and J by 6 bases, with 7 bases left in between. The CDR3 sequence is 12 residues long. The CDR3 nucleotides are TGTGCCAGCAGCTTCAGGTTCGATACGCAGTATTTT. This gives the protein CASSFRFDTQYF.

The CDR3 spells CASSQDRGLITEAFF. For the CDR3, the DNA is TGCGCCAGCAGCCAAGATAGAGGGTTGATAACCGAAGCTTTCTTT. The chain combines TRBV4-1 with TRBJ1-1; no clear D gene. Germline CDR1 reads MGHRA; CDR2 reads YSYEKL. The CDR3 totals 15 residues. V was pared by 0 bases and J by 8 bases, with 16 bases between.

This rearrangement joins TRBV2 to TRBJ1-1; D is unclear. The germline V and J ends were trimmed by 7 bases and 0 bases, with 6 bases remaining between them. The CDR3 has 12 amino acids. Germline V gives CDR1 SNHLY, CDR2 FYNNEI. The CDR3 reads CASILLNTEAFF. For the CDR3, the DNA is TGTGCCAGCATACTGCTGAACACTGAAGCTTTCTTT.

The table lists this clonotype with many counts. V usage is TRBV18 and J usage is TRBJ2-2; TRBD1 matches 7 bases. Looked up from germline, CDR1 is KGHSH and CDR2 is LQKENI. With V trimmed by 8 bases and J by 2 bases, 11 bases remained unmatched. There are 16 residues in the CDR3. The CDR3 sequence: CASKSWDSQNTGELFF. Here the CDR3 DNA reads TGTGCCAGCAAAAGTTGGGACAGCCAAAACACCGGGGAGCTGTTTTTT.

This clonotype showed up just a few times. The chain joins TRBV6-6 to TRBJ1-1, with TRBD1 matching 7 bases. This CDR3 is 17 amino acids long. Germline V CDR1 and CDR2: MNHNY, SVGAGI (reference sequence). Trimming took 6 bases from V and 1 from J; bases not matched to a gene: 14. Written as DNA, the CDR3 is TGTGCCAGCAGATCGAAGCTCTTCAGGGGGGCGAACACTGAAGCTTTCTTT. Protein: CASRSKLFRGANTEAFF.

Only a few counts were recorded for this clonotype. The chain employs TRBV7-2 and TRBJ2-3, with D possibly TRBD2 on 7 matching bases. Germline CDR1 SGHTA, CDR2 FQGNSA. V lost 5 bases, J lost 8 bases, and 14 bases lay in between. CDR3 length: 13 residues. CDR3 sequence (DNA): TGTGCCAGCAGCAGAGGGGGGGCGGGTACGCAGTATTTT. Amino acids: CASSRGGAGTQYF.

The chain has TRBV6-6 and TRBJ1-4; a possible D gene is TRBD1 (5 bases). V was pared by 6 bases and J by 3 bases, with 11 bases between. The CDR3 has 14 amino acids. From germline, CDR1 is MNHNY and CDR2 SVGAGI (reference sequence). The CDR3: CASSIRVSNEKLFF. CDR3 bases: TGTGCCAGCAGCATCAGGGTATCTAATGAAAAACTGTTTTTT.

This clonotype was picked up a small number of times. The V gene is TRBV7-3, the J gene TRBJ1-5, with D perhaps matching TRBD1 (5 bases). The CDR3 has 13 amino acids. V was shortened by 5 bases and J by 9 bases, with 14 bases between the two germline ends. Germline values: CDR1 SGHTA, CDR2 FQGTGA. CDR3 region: CASSTTAGGPQHF. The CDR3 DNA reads TGTGCCAGCAGCACCACTGCGGGGGGGCCCCAGCATTTT.

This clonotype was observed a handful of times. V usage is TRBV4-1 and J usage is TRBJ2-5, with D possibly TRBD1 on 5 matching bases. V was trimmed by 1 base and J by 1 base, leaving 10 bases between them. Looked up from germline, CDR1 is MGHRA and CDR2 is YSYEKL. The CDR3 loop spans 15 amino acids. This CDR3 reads CASSQGRVIQETQYF. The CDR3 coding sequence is TGCGCCAGCAGCCAAGGCAGGGTTATCCAAGAGACCCAGTACTTC.

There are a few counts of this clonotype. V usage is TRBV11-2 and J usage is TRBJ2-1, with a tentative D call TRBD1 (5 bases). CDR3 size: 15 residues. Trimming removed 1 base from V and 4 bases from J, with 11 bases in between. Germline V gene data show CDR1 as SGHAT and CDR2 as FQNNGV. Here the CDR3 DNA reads TGTGCCAGCAGCTTAGTTCTGGACACATACAATGAGCAGTTCTTC. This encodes CASSLVLDTYNEQFF. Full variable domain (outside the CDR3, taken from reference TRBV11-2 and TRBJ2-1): EAGVAQSPRYKIIEKRQSVAFWCNPISGHATLYWYQQILGQGPKLLIQFQNNGVVDDSQLPKDRFSAERLKGVDSTLKIQPAKLEDSAVYLCASSLVLDTYNEQFFGPGTRLTVL.